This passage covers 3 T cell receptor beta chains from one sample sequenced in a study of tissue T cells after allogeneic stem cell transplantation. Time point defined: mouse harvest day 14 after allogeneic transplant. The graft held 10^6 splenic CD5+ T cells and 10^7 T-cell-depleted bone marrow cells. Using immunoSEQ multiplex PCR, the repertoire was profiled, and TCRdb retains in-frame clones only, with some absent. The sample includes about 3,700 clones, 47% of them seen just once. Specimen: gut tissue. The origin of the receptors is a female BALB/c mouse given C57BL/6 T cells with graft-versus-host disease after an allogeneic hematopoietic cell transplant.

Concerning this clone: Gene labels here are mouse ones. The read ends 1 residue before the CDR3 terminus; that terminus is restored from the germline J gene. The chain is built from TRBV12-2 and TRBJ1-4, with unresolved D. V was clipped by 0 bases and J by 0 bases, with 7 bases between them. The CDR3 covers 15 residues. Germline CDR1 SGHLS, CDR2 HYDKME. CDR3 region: CASSLDGFSNERLFF. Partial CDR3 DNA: TGTGCCAGCTCTCTCGACGGGTTTTCCAACGAAAGATTATTT.

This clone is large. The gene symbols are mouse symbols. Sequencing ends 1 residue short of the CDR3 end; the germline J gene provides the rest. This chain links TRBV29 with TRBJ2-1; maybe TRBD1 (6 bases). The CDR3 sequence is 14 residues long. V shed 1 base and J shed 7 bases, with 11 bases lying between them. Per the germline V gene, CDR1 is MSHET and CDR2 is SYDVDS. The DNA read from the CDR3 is TGTGCTAGCAGTTTATGGCAGGGGCGGGCTGAGCAGTTC. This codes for CASSLWQGRAEQF. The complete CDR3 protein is CASSLWQGRAEQFF. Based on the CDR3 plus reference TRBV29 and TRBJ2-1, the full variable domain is DMKVTQMPRYLIKRMGENVLLECGQDMSHETMYWYRQDPGLGLQLIYISYDVDSNSEGDIPKGYRVSRKKREHFSLILDSAKTNQTSVYFCASSLWQGRAEQFFGPGTRLTVL.

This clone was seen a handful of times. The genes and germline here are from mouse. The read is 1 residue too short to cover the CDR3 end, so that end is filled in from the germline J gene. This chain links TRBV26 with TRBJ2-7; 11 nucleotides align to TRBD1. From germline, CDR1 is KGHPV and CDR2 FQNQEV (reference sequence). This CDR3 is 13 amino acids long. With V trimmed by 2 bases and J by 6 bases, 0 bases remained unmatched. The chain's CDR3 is CASSLGTGGEQYF. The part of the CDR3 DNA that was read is TGTGCCAGCAGTCTGGGGACAGGGGGTGAACAGTAC.